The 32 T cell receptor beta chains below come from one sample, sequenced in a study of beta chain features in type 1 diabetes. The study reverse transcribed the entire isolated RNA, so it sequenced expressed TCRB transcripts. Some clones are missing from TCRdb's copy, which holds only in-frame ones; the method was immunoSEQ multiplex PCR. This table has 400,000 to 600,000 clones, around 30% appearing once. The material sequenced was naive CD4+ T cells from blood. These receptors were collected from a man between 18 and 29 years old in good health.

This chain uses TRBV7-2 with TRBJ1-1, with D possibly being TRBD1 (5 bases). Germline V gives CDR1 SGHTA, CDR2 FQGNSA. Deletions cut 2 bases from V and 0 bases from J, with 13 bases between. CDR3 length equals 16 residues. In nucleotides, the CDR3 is TGTGCCAGCAGCTTAACCCTGACAGAAATGAACACTGAAGCTTTCTTT. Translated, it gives CASSLTLTEMNTEAFF.

The CDR3 nucleotides are TGTGCCAGCAGTGAACGGAAGCGGAGCTCCTACAATGAGCAGTTCTTC. Residues: CASSERKRSSYNEQFF. The chain employs TRBV25-1 and TRBJ2-1; TRBD2 might be the D (5 bases). In germline, CDR1 is MGHDK, CDR2 SYGVNS. V lost 2 bases and J 0 bases, leaving 11 bases between the germline ends. The length of the CDR3 is 16 residues.

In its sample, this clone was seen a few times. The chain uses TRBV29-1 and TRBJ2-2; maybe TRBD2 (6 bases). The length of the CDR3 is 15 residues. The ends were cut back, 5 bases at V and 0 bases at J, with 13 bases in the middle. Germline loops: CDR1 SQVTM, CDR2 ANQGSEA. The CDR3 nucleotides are TGCAGCGTTCGTCGGGCGGGGACGAACACCGGGGAGCTGTTTTTT. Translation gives CSVRRAGTNTGELFF.

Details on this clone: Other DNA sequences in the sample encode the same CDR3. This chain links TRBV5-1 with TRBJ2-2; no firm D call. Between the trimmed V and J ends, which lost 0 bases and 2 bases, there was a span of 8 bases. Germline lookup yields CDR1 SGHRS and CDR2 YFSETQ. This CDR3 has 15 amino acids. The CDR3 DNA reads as TGCGCCAGCAGCTTGGGCCTAGATAACACCGGGGAGCTGTTTTTT. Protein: CASSLGLDNTGELFF.

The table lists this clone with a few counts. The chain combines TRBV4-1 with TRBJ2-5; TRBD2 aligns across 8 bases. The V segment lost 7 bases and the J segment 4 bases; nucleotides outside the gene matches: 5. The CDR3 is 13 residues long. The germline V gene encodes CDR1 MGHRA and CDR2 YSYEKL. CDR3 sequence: CASKGRGAETQYF. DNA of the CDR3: TGCGCCAGCAAAGGGCGGGGGGCAGAGACCCAGTACTTC.

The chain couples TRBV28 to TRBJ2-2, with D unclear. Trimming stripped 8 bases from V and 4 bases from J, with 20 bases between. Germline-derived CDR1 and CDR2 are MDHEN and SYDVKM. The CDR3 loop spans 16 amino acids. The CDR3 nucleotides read TGTGCCAGCGGACCAAGCGCCCTCCGAGGCACCGGGGAGCTGTTTTTT. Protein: CASGPSALRGTGELFF. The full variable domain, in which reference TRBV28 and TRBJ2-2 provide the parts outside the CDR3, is DVKVTQSSRYLVKRTGEKVFLECVQDMDHENMFWYRQDPGLGLRLIYFSYDVKMKEKGDIPEGYSVSREKKERFSLILESASTNQTSMYLCASGPSALRGTGELFFGEGSRLTVL.

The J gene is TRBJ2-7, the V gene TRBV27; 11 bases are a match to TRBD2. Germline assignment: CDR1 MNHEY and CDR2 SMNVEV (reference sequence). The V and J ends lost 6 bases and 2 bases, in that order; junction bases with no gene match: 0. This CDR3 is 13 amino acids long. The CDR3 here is CASRTSGAYEQYF. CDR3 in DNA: TGTGCCAGCAGGACTAGCGGGGCCTACGAGCAGTACTTC.

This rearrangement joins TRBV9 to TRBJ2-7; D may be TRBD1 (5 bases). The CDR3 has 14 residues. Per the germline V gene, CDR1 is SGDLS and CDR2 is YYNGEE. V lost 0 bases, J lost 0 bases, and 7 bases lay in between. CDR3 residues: CASSVEGDSYEQYF. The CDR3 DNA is TGTGCCAGCAGCGTAGAAGGGGACTCCTACGAGCAGTACTTC.

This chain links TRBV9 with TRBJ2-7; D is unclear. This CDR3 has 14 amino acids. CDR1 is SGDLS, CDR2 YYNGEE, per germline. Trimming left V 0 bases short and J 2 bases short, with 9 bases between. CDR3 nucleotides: TGTGCCAGCAGCGTAGATCCTACGGCCTACGAGCAGTACTTC. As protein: CASSVDPTAYEQYF.

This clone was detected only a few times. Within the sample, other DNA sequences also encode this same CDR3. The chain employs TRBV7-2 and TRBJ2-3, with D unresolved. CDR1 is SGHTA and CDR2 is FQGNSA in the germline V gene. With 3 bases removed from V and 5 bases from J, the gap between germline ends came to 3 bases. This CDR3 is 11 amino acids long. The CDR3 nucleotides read TGTGCCAGCAGCTTTAGAGATACGCAGTATTTT. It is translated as CASSFRDTQYF.

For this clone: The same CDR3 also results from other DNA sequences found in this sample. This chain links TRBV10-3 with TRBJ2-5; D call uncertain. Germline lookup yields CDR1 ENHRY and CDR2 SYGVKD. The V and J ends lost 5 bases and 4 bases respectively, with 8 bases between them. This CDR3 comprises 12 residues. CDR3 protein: CAISPLGETQYF. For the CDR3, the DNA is TGTGCCATCAGTCCGCTGGGAGAGACCCAGTACTTC.

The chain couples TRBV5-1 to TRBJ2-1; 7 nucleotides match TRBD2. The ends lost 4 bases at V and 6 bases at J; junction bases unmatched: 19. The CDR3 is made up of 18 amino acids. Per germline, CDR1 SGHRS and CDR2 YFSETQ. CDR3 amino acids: CASSIRGVATLGSNEQFF. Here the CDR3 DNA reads TGCGCCAGCAGCATACGGGGGGTCGCGACCCTGGGGTCCAATGAGCAGTTCTTC.

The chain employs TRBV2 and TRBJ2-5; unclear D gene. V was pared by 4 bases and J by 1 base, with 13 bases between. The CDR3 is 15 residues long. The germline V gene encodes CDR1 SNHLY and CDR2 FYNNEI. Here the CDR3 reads CASSGPRLSQETQYF. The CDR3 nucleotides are TGTGCCAGCAGTGGCCCCAGGCTGTCCCAAGAGACCCAGTACTTC.

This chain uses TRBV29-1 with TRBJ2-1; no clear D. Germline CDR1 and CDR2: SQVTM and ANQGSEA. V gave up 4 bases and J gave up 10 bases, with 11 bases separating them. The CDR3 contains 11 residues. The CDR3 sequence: CSVAVLGEQFF. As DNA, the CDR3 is TGCAGCGTTGCGGTCCTGGGCGAGCAGTTCTTC.

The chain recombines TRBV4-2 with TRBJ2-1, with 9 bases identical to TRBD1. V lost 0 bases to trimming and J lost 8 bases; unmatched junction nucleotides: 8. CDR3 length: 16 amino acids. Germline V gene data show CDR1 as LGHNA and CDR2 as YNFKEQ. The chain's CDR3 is CASSQDSRDREDEQFF. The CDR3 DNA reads TGTGCCAGCAGCCAAGATTCCCGGGACAGGGAGGATGAGCAGTTCTTC.

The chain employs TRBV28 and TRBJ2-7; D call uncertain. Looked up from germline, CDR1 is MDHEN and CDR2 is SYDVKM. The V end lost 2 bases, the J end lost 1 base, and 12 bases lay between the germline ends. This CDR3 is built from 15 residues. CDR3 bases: TGTGCCAGCAGTTTAATGGGTTACAGTTCCTACGAGCAGTACTTC. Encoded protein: CASSLMGYSSYEQYF.

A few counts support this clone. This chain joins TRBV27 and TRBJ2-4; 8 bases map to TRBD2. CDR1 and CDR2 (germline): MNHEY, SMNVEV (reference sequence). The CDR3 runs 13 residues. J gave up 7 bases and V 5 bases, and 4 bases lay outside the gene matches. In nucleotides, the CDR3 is TGTGCCAGCAGTCTACTAGCGGCGAACATTCAGTACTTC. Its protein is CASSLLAANIQYF.

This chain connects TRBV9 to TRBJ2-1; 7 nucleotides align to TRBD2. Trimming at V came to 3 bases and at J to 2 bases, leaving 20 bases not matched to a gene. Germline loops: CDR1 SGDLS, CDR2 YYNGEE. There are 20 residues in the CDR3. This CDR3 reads CASSARGGPRENFAYNEQFF. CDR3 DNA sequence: TGTGCCAGCAGCGCGCGTGGTGGACCGCGGGAGAACTTTGCCTACAATGAGCAGTTCTTC.

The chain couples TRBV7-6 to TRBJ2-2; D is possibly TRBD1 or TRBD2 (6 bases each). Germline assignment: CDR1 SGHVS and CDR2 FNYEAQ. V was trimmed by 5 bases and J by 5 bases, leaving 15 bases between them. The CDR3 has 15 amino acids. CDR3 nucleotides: TGTGCCAGCAGCCCGGGGGCAGCAGGAACCGGGGAGCTGTTTTTT. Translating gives CASSPGAAGTGELFF.

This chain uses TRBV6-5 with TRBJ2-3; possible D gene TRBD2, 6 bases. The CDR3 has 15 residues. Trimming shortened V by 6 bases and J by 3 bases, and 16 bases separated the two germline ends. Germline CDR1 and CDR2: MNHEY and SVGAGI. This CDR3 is CASSGGILSTDTQYF. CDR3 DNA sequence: TGTGCCAGCAGCGGCGGGATACTCAGTACAGATACGCAGTATTTT.

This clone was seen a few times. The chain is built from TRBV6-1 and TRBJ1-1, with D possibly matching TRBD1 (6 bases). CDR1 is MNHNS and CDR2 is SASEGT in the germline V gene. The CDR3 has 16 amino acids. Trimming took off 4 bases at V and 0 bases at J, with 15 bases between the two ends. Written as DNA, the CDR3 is TGTGCCAGCAGTGTACACAGGGTTGCCCTGAACACTGAAGCTTTCTTT. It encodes CASSVHRVALNTEAFF.

This CDR3 reads CATSVRGETQYF. Written as DNA, the CDR3 is TGTGCCACCAGCGTGAGGGGCGAGACCCAGTACTTC. The V and J genes are TRBV15 and TRBJ2-5, with D possibly called TRBD1 or TRBD2 (5 bases each). Germline lookup yields CDR1 LNHNV and CDR2 YYDKDF (reference sequence). This CDR3 spans 12 amino acids. V was cut by 5 bases and J by 5 bases, with 9 bases left in between.

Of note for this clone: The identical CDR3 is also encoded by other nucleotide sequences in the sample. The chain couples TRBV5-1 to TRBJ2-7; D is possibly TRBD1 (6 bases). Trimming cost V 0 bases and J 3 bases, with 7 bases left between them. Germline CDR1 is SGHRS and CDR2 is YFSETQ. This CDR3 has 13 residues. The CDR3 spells CASSLGTVYEQYF. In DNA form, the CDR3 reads TGCGCCAGCAGCTTGGGGACAGTCTACGAGCAGTACTTC.

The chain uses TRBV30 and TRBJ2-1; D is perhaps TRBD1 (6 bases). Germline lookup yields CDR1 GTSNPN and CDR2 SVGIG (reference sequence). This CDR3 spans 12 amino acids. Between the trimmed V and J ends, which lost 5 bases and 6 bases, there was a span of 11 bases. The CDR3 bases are TGTGCCTGGGAACAGGGTGGCAATGAGCAGTTCTTC. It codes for CAWEQGGNEQFF.

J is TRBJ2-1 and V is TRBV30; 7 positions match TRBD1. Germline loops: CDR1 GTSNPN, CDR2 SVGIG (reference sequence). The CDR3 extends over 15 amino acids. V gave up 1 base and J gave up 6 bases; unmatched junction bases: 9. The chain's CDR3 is CAWSDRRQGPNEQFF. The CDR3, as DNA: TGTGCCTGGAGTGATAGGAGACAGGGACCCAATGAGCAGTTCTTC.

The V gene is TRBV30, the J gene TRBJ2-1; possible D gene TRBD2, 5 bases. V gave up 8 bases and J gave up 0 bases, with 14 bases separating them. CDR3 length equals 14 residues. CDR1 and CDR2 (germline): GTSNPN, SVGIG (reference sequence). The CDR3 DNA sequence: TGTGCCGGCAGCGCAGGAGGCTCCTACAATGAGCAGTTCTTC. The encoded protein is CAGSAGGSYNEQFF. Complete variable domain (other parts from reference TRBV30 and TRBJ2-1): SQTIHQWPATLVQPVGSPLSLECTVEGTSNPNLYWYRQAAGRGLQLLFYSVGIGQISSEVPQNLSASRPQDRQFILSSKKLLLSDSGFYLCAGSAGGSYNEQFFGPGTRLTVL.

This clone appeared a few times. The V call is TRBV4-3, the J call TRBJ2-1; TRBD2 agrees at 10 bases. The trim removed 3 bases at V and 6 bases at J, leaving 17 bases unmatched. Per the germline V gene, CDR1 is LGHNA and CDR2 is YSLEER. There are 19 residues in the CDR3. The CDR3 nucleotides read TGCGCCAGCAGCCAGTTAACCGGGACTAGCGTCCGGAGGGGCAATGAGCAGTTCTTC. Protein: CASSQLTGTSVRRGNEQFF.

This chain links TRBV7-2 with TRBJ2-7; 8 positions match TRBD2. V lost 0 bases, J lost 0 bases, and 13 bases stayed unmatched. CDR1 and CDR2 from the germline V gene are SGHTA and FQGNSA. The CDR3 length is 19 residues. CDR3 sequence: CASSLAILAGSVRSYEQYF. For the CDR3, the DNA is TGTGCCAGCAGCTTAGCCATCCTAGCGGGTAGTGTTCGCTCCTACGAGCAGTACTTC.

The CDR3 coding sequence is TGTGCCTGGAGTGTCGCGACAGGGTGGGGAAACACCATATATTTT. Translating gives CAWSVATGWGNTIYF. The chain uses TRBV30 and TRBJ1-3; 7 nucleotides line up with TRBD1. Germline V gene sequence: CDR1 GTSNPN, CDR2 SVGIG (reference sequence). V dropped 0 bases and J dropped 4; count of bases not matched to a gene: 6. The CDR3 consists of 15 residues.

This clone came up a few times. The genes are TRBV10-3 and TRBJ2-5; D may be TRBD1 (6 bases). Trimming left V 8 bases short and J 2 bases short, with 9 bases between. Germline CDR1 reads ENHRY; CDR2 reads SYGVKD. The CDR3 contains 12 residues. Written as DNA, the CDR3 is TGTGCCATCGCAGGACAGCAAGAGACCCAGTACTTC. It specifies CAIAGQQETQYF.

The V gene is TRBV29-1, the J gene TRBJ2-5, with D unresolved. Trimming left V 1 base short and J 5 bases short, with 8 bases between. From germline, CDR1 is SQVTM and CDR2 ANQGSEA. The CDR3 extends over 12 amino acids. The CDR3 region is CSVEATRETQYF. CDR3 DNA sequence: TGCAGCGTTGAAGCGACTCGGGAGACCCAGTACTTC. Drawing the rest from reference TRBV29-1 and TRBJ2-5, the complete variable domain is SAVISQKPSRDICQRGTSLTIQCQVDSQVTMMFWYRQQPGQSLTLIATANQGSEATYESGFVIDKFPISRPNLTFSTLTVSNMSPEDSSIYLCSVEATRETQYFGPGTRLLVL.

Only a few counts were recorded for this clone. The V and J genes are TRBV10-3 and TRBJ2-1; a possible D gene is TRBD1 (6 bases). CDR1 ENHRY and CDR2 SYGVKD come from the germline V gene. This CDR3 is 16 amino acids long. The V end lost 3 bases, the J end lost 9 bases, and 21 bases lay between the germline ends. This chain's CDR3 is CAISDPGTKGFVEQFF. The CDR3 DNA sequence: TGTGCCATCAGTGACCCCGGGACAAAGGGTTTTGTTGAGCAGTTCTTC.